The subject of this entry is one T cell receptor beta chain. As processed by the authors: Nucleated cell counts were estimated from reference gene primer amplification. TCRdb's table, derived via immunoSEQ multiplex PCR, lists solely in-frame clones and lacks some. The V and J calls and clone size come from that table; D and trimming were worked out from the DNA. The sample has about 120,000 clones, roughly 88% seen once. The germline V gene encodes CDR1 SNHLY and CDR2 FYNNEI. V gave up 2 bases and J gave up 4 bases, with 12 bases separating them. This CDR3 has 15 residues. The sample is drawn from a study of blood T cell repertoires in COVID-19.

The rearrangement joins TRBV2 to TRBJ2-1; weak D call: TRBD2 (6 bases). The sequenced material came from peripheral blood. The sequence came from a woman between 70 and 85 years old who had recovered from COVID-19. Written as DNA, the CDR3 is TGTGCCAGCAGTGAATTATCGGCGGGGTACAATGAGCAGTTCTTC. As protein: CASSELSAGYNEQFF.